This TCR beta chain was captured in a study of blood T cell repertoires in COVID-19. Overall study context: Nucleic acid was either cDNA or gDNA, and it came from T cells, B-cell-depleted T cells, or PBMCs.

Original processing methods: Cell counts per sample came from amplifying reference gene primers. Using immunoSEQ multiplex PCR, the repertoire was profiled, and TCRdb retains in-frame clones only, with some absent. V, J and clone size reflect that table, while D and trimming were determined from the DNA. The table has approximately 300,000 clones, roughly 87% seen once. Specimen: peripheral blood. This clonotype was obtained from a man between 18 and 35 years old with active or convalescent COVID-19.

The CDR3 loop reads CASTKGLLRADTQYF. CDR3 nucleotides: TGTGCCAGCACCAAGGGGCTTCTTCGGGCAGATACGCAGTATTTT. The V gene is TRBV28, the J gene TRBJ2-3; D may be TRBD1 (5 bases). With 7 bases removed from V and 4 bases from J, the gap between germline ends came to 18 bases. The CDR3 totals 15 residues. Germline V CDR1 and CDR2: MDHEN, SYDVKM.